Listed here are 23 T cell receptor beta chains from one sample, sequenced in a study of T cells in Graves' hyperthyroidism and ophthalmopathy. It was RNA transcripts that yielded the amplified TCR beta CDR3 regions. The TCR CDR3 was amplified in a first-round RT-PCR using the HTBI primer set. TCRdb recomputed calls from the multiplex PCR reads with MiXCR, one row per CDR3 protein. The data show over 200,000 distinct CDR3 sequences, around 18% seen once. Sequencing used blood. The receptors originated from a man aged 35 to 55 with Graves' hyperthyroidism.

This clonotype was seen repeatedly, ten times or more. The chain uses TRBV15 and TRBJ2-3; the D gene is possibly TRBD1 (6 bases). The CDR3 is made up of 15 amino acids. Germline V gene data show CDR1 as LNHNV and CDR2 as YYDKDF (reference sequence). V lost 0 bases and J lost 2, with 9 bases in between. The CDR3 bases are TGTGCCACCAGCAGAGATGACAGGCACACAGATACGCAGTATTTT. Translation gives CATSRDDRHTDTQYF. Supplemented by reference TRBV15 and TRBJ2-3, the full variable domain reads DAMVIQNPRYQVTQFGKPVTLSCSQTLNHNVMYWYQQKSSQAPKLLFHYYDKDFNNEADTPDNFQSRRPNTSFCFLDIRSPGLGDTAMYLCATSRDDRHTDTQYFGPGTRLTVL.

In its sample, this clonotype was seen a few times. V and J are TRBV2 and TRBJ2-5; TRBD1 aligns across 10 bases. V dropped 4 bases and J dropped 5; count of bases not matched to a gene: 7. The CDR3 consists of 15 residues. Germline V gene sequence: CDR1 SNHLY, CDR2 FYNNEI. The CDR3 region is CASSGQGALGETQYF. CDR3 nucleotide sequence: TGTGCCAGCAGTGGACAGGGGGCGCTTGGGGAGACCCAGTACTTC.

The CDR3 protein is CASSLRGLYNEQFF. CDR3 nucleotides: TGTGCCAGCAGCCTCAGGGGGCTATACAATGAGCAGTTCTTC. This chain connects TRBV11-1 to TRBJ2-1; 8 bases fit TRBD1. This CDR3 comprises 14 residues. Germline V gives CDR1 SGHAT, CDR2 FQDESV (reference sequence). V shed 5 bases and J 4 bases; nucleotides not matched to a gene: 4.

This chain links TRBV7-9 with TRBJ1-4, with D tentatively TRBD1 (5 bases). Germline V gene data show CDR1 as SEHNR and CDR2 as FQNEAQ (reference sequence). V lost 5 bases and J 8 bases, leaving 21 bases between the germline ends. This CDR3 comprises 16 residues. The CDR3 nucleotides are TGTGCCAGCAGCACGAACCCGACAGCCGGGAGAGAAAAACTGTTTTTT. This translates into CASSTNPTAGREKLFF.

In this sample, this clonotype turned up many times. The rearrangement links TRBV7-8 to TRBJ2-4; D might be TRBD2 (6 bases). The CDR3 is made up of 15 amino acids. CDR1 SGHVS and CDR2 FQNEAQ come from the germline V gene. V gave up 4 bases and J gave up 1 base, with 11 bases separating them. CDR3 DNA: TGTGCCAGCAGCTCCCAAGGGAGGGCCAAAAACATTCAGTACTTC. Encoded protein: CASSSQGRAKNIQYF. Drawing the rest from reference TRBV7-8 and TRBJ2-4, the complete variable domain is GAGVSQSPRYKVAKRGQDVALRCDPISGHVSLFWYQQALGQGPEFLTYFQNEAQLDKSGLPSDRFFAERPEGSVSTLKIQRTQQEDSAVYLCASSSQGRAKNIQYFGAGTRLSVL.

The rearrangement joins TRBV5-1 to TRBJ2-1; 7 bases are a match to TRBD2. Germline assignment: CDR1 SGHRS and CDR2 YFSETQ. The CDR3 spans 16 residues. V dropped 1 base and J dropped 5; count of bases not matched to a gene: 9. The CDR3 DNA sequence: TGCGCCAGCAGCTTGACCCTCCCCGGGAGGAACAATGAGCAGTTCTTC. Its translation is CASSLTLPGRNNEQFF.

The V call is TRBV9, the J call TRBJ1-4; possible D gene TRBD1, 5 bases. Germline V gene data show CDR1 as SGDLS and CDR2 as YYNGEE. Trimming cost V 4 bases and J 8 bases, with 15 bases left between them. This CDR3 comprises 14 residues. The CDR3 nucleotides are TGTGCCAGCAGCCCCGAAGGGGAGGAAGAAAAACTGTTTTTT. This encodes CASSPEGEEEKLFF.

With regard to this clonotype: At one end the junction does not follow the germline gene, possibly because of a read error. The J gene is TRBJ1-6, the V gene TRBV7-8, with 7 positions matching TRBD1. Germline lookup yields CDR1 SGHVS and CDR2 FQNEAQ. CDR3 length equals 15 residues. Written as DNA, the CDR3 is TGTGCCGGCAGCATTTCCGGGACAGAGAATTCGCCCCTCCACTTT. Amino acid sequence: CAGSISGTENSPLHF.

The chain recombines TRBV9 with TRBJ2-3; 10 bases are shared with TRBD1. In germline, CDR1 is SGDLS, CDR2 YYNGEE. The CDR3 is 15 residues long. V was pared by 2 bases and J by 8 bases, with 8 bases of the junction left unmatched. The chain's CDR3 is CASSVSGTGVVTQYF. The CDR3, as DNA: TGTGCCAGCAGCGTGTCCGGGACAGGGGTCGTTACGCAGTATTTT. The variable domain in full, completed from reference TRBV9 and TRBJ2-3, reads DSGVTQTPKHLITATGQRVTLRCSPRSGDLSVYWYQQSLDQGLQFLIQYYNGEERAKGNILERFSAQQFPDLHSELNLSSLELGDSALYFCASSVSGTGVVTQYFGPGTRLTVL.

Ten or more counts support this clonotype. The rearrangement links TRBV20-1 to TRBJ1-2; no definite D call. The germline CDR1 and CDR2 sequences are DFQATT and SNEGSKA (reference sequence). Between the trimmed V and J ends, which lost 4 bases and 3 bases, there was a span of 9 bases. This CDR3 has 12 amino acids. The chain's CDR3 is CSATGRDYGYTF. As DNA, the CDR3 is TGCAGTGCTACCGGACGGGACTATGGCTACACCTTC.

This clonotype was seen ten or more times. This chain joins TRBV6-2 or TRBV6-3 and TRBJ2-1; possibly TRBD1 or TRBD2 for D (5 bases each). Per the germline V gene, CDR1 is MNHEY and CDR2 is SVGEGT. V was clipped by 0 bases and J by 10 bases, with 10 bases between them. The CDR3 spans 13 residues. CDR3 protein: CASSYSMGPEQFF. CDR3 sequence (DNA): TGTGCCAGCAGTTACTCGATGGGACCCGAGCAGTTCTTC.

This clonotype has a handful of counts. CDR3 bases: TGTGCCATCAGTGAGCGGGGAGGGTGGCTCGGGTACGAGGCTTTCTTT. This encodes CAISERGGWLGYEAFF. The gene calls are TRBV10-3 and TRBJ1-1; no firm D call. CDR3 length: 16 amino acids. Trimming stripped 2 bases from V and 11 bases from J, with 24 bases between. CDR1 ENHRY and CDR2 SYGVKD come from the germline V gene.

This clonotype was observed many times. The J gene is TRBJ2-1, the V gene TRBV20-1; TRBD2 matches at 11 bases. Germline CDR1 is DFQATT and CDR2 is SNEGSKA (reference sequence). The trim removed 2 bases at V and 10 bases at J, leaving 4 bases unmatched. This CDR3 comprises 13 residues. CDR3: CSARPTSGEEQFF. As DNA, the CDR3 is TGCAGTGCTAGACCGACTAGCGGGGAAGAGCAGTTCTTC.

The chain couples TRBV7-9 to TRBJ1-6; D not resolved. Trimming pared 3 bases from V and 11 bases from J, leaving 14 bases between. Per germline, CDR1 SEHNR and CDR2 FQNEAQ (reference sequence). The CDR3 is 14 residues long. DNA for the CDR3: TGTGCCAGCAGCTTTCAAGAGGTCGTTGCACCCCTCCACTTT. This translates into CASSFQEVVAPLHF.

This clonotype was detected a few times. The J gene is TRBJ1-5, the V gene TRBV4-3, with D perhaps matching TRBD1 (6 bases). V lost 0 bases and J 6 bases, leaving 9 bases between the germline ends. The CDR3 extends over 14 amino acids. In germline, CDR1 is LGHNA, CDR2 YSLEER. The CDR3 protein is CASSQDGRGQPQHF. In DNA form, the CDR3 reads TGCGCCAGCAGCCAAGACGGCAGGGGTCAGCCCCAGCATTTT.

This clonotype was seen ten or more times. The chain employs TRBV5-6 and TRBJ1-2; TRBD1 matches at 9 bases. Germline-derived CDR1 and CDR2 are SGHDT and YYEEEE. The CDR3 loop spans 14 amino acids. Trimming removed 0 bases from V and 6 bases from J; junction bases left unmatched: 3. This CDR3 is CASSLVTGGNGYTF. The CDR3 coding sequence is TGTGCCAGCAGCTTGGTGACAGGGGGTAATGGCTACACCTTC. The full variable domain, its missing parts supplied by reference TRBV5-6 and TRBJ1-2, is DAGVTQSPTHLIKTRGQQVTLRCSPKSGHDTVSWYQQALGQGPQFIFQYYEEEERQRGNFPDRFSGHQFPNYSSELNVNALLLGDSALYLCASSLVTGGNGYTFGSGTRLTVV.

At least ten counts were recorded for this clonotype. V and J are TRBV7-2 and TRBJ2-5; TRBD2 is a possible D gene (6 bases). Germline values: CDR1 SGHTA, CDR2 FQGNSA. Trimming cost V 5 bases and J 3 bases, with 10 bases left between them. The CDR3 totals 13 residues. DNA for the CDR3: TGTGCCAGCAGCCGGGACTCAAAAGAGACCCAGTACTTC. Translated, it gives CASSRDSKETQYF.

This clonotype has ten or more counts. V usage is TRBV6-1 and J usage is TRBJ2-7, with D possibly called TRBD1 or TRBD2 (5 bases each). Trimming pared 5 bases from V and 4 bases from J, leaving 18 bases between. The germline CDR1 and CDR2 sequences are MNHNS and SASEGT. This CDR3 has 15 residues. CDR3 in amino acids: CASSTPGTPGYEQYF. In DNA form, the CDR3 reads TGTGCCAGCAGTACTCCCGGGACCCCCGGTTACGAGCAGTACTTC.

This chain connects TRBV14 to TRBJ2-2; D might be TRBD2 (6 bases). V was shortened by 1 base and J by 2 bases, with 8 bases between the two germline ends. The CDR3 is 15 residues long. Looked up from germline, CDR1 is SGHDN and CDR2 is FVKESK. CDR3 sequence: CASSQGTKNTGELFF. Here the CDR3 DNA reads TGTGCCAGCAGCCAAGGGACTAAAAACACCGGGGAGCTGTTTTTT.

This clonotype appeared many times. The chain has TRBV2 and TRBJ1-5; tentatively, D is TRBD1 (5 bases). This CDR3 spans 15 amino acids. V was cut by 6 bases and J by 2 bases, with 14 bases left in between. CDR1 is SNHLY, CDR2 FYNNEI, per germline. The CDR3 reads CASSGDLLGNQPQHF. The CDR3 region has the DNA TGTGCCAGCAGCGGGGACCTTCTTGGCAATCAGCCCCAGCATTTT.

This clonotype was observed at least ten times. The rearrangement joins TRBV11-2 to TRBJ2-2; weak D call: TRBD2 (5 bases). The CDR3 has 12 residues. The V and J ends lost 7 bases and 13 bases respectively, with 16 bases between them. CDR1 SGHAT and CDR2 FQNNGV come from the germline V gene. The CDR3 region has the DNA TGTGCCAGCAACCCCGGGAAGGGTGGGCTGTTTTTT. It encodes CASNPGKGGLFF.

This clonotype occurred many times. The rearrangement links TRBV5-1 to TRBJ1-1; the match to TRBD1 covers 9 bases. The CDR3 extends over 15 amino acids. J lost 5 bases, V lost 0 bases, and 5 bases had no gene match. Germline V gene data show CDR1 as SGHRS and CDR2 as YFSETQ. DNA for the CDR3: TGCGCCAGCAGCTTGGGGACAGGGGAGGCGACTGAAGCTTTCTTT. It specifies CASSLGTGEATEAFF.

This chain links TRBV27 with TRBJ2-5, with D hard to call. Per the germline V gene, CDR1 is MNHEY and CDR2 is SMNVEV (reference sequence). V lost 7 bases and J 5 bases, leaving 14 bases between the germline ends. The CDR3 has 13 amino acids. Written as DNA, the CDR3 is TGTGCCAGCACTAAGGCCGAAACCGAGACCCAGTACTTC. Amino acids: CASTKAETETQYF.